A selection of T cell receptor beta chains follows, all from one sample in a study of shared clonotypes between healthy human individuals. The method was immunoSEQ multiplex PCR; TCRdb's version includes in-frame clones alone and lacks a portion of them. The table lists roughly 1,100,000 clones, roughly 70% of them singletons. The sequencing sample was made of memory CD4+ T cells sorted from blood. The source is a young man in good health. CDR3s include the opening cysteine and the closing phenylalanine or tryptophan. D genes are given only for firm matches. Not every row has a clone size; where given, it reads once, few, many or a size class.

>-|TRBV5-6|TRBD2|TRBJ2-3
CASSSPRTSGVDTQYF
TGTGCCAGCAGCTCTCCGCGGACTAGCGGGGTGGATACGCAGTATTTT
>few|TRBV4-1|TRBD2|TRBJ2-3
CASSQDHRLATGDTQYF
TGCGCCAGCAGCCAAGATCATCGACTAGCCACGGGGGATACGCAGTATTTT
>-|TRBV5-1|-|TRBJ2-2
CASSLLGRNTGELFF
TGCGCCAGCAGCTTGTTAGGCCGGAACACCGGGGAGCTGTTTTTT
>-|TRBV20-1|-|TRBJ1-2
CSESGGGGYTF
TGCAGTGAATCGGGGGGTGGTGGCTACACCTTC
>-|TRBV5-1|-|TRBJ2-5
CASSPEGGETQYF
TGCGCCAGCAGCCCGGAGGGGGGAGAGACCCAGTACTTC
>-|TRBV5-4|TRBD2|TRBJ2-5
CASSNDPGLALETQYF
TGTGCCAGCAGCAACGACCCGGGACTAGCGCTCGAGACCCAGTACTTC
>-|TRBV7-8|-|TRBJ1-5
CASSLLADSNQPQHF
TGTGCCAGCAGCTTGTTGGCGGATAGCAATCAGCCCCAGCATTTT
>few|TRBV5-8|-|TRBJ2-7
CASSLWGTNEQYF
TGTGCCAGCAGCTTGTGGGGAACCAACGAGCAGTACTTC
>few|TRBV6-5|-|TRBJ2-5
CASSPRGPGETQYF
TGTGCCAGCAGCCCTCGCGGACCCGGCGAGACCCAGTACTTC
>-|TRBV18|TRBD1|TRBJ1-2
CASSPGQGDLYGYTF
TGTGCCAGCTCACCCGGACAGGGGGATTTATATGGCTACACCTTC
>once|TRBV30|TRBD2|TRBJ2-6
CAWSRSLLAGPSGANVLTF
TGTGCCTGGAGTAGGAGCTTGCTAGCGGGACCCTCTGGGGCCAACGTCCTGACTTTC
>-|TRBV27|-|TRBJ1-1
CASRLGRMNTEAFF
TGTGCCAGCAGGCTAGGAAGGATGAACACTGAAGCTTTCTTT
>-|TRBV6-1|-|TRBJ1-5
CASRDTSNQPQHF
TGTGCCAGCAGAGACACTAGCAATCAGCCCCAGCATTTT
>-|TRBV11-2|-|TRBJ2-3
CASSLGQGRAGGPSYTQYF
TGTGCCAGCAGCCTTGGACAGGGAAGGGCGGGAGGGCCTTCCTATACGCAGTATTTT
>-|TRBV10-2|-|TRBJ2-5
CASGRGRGQETQYF
TGCGCCAGCGGAAGGGGACGCGGCCAAGAGACCCAGTACTTC
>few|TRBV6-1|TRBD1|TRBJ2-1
CASSAAGTGGSYNEQFF
TGTGCCAGCAGTGCTGCCGGGACAGGGGGCTCCTACAATGAGCAGTTCTTC
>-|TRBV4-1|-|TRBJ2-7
CASSQVLSTYEQYF
TGCGCCAGCAGCCAGGTACTAAGTACCTACGAGCAGTACTTC
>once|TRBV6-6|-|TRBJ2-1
CASSYGGRGAGNEQFF
TGTGCCAGCAGTTATGGGGGTCGGGGGGCTGGAAATGAGCAGTTCTTC
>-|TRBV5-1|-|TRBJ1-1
CASSSSTGFTEAFF
TGCGCCAGCAGCTCTTCCACAGGGTTCACTGAAGCTTTCTTT
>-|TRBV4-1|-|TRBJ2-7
CASSQDGIGMYEQYF
TGCGCCAGCAGCCAAGATGGGATTGGGATGTACGAGCAGTACTTC
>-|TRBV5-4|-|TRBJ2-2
CASSLKQKPGELFF
TGTGCCAGCAGCTTGAAACAGAAGCCCGGGGAGCTGTTTTTT
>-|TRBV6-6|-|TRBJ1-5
CASTRDAGNQPQHF
TGTGCCAGCACCAGGGATGCGGGCAATCAGCCCCAGCATTTT